This TCR beta chain was sequenced during a study of cytomegalovirus exposure and HLA in healthy donors. Study conclusions and caveats: In a later analysis, HLA-associated TCR beta chains were more clonally expanded than equally common others. Most TCR sequences were rare, but some public TCRs occurred in many donors. CMV serostatus was the sole immune exposure data available.

This clone occurred once. Its antigen is not known. The donors comprised healthy bone marrow donors. Primers included in the PCR were 60 Vbeta and 13 Jbeta primers. TCRdb's table, derived via immunoSEQ multiplex PCR, lists solely in-frame clones and lacks some. The table shows some 180,000 clones, with 78% occurring only once. The germline V gene encodes CDR1 SEHNR and CDR2 FQNEAQ (reference sequence). Trimming pared 7 bases from V and 0 bases from J, leaving 17 bases between. This CDR3 is 16 amino acids long. The clonotype originates from a woman aged 25-40 years in good health and CMV-seropositive. The specimen sequenced was PBMCs. The chain is built from TRBV7-9 and TRBJ2-3; a weak D match, TRBD2 (7 bases). CDR3 sequence reads: CASTRGGGGSTDTQYF. In DNA, the CDR3 is TGTGCCAGCACCAGAGGGGGAGGGGGTAGCACAGATACGCAGTATTTT.